These 27 T cell receptor beta chains originate from one sample sequenced in a study of T-cell reconstitution after alpha-beta-depleted transplantation in children. Unique molecular identifiers were built into the TCRbeta library. MiXCR, run by TCRdb on the PCR reads, gives a single entry per CDR3 protein. The sample contains fewer than 85,000 distinct CDR3 sequences, about 14% of which appear only once. The sequences come from PBMCs, mostly from graft donor cells, collected 180 days after TCRalphabeta/CD19-depleted stem cell transplant. These receptors originate from a male patient aged 2-15 years who had a stem cell transplant for acute lymphoblastic leukemia, so the T cells may come from the graft donor.

At least ten counts were recorded for this clonotype. The chain joins TRBV10-3 to TRBJ1-4; D not resolved. The CDR3 runs to 13 residues. CDR1 is ENHRY and CDR2 is SYGVKD in the germline V gene. Trimming removed 5 bases from V and 4 bases from J, with 8 bases in between. This chain's CDR3 is CAISRLDNEKLFF. The CDR3 nucleotides read TGTGCCATCAGTAGGTTGGATAATGAAAAACTGTTTTTT.

Only one count was recorded for this clonotype. The V call is TRBV7-2, the J call TRBJ2-5, with 11 bases lining up with TRBD2. V lost 0 bases, J lost 5 bases, and 14 bases stayed unmatched. CDR1 and CDR2 (germline): SGHTA, FQGNSA. The CDR3 totals 19 residues. The CDR3 DNA is TGTGCCAGCAGCTTAGCGAGGGCTAGCGGGAGGAGGGGTTGCGAGACCCAGTACTTC. Protein: CASSLARASGRRGCETQYF.

This clonotype turned up a few times. V usage is TRBV9 and J usage is TRBJ2-7; 8 positions match TRBD2. This CDR3 is 15 amino acids long. Germline V gene lookup returns CDR1 SGDLS and CDR2 YYNGEE. Losses at the gene ends were 4 bases for V and 3 bases for J; bases not matched to a gene: 9. CDR3 protein: CASSPRSGVGYEQYF. The CDR3, as DNA: TGTGCCAGCAGCCCTCGTAGCGGGGTAGGCTACGAGCAGTACTTC.

Ten or more counts support this clonotype. The chain has TRBV27 and TRBJ1-1; 7 bases are shared with TRBD1. V was clipped by 6 bases and J by 6 bases; unmatched bases: 7. The length of the CDR3 is 13 residues. Looked up from germline, CDR1 is MNHEY and CDR2 is SMNVEV (reference sequence). The chain's CDR3 is CASSLGGQSEAFF. The CDR3 DNA reads as TGTGCCAGCAGCTTAGGGGGACAGTCTGAAGCTTTCTTT.

The chain joins TRBV29-1 to TRBJ1-4, with 7 bases matching TRBD1. V shed 7 bases and J 8 bases; nucleotides not matched to a gene: 10. Germline V gene sequence: CDR1 SQVTM, CDR2 ANQGSEA. The CDR3 consists of 13 residues. The CDR3 sequence is CSARQGGREKLFF. CDR3 in DNA: TGCAGCGCCCGACAGGGAGGACGGGAAAAACTGTTTTTT.

There are a few counts of this clonotype. The CDR3 loop is CASSADRAVNTGELFF. CDR3 nucleotide sequence: TGTGCCAGCAGCGCTGACAGGGCAGTGAACACCGGGGAGCTGTTTTTT. V is TRBV12-3 or TRBV12-4 and J is TRBJ2-2; the match to TRBD1 covers 7 bases. J was trimmed by 1 base and V by 6 bases; bases with no gene match: 8. This CDR3 contains 16 residues.

The V call is TRBV20-1, the J call TRBJ1-2, with no clear D. The CDR3 has 9 amino acids. The V and J ends lost 1 base and 7 bases respectively, with 1 base between them. Germline values: CDR1 DFQATT, CDR2 SNEGSKA (reference sequence). The CDR3 sequence is CSARVGYTF. DNA for the CDR3: TGCAGTGCTAGAGTTGGCTACACCTTC.

The gene calls are TRBV12-3 or TRBV12-4 and TRBJ2-3, with TRBD1 identical over 7 bases. The CDR3 runs 15 residues. Trimming cost V 8 bases and J 1 base; bases outside gene matches: 9. The CDR3 DNA is TGTGCCAGCTCCGAACAGGGGTCCCGCACAGATACGCAGTATTTT. It is translated as CASSEQGSRTDTQYF.

V and J are TRBV28 and TRBJ1-1; D is perhaps TRBD1 (6 bases). V lost 3 bases, J lost 3 bases, and 14 bases lay in between. CDR3 length equals 15 residues. Germline CDR1 is MDHEN and CDR2 is SYDVKM. The CDR3 DNA reads as TGTGCCAGCAGTTTCCTACAGGGTGGAGACACTGAAGCTTTCTTT. Translation: CASSFLQGGDTEAFF.

This clonotype was found a few times. The chain's CDR3 is CSAMDRGHKNIQYF. In DNA, the CDR3 is TGCAGTGCTATGGACAGGGGGCACAAAAACATTCAGTACTTC. The gene calls are TRBV20-1 and TRBJ2-4; 11 nucleotides line up with TRBD1. The CDR3 covers 14 residues. Germline V gives CDR1 DFQATT, CDR2 SNEGSKA (reference sequence). V shed 4 bases, J shed 3 bases, and the junction held 2 bases outside the gene matches.

This clonotype is judged medium-sized. V is TRBV7-9 and J is TRBJ1-4, with a tentative D call TRBD1 (5 bases). Germline CDR1 reads SEHNR; CDR2 reads FQNEAQ (reference sequence). V lost 5 bases and J lost 2, with 9 bases in between. The CDR3 extends over 14 amino acids. The CDR3 is CASSPPGTNEKLFF. Written as DNA, the CDR3 is TGTGCCAGCAGCCCACCAGGGACTAATGAAAAACTGTTTTTT.

This clonotype was seen more than once but under ten times. V gene TRBV18 combines with J gene TRBJ2-1, with D perhaps matching TRBD1 or TRBD2 (5 bases each). The CDR3 is made up of 16 amino acids. Trimming cost V 1 base and J 5 bases, with 15 bases left between them. CDR1 and CDR2 (germline): KGHSH, LQKENI. The CDR3 DNA is TGTGCCAGCTCACCACGTGTAGGGACCAAGCACAATGAGCAGTTCTTC. It yields the protein CASSPRVGTKHNEQFF.

This clonotype was recorded at least ten times. The chain is built from TRBV20-1 and TRBJ2-1; D not resolved. CDR3 length: 12 residues. CDR1 DFQATT and CDR2 SNEGSKA come from the germline V gene (reference sequence). Deletions cut 2 bases from V and 9 bases from J, with 11 bases between. The CDR3 region is CSARSGAAEQFF. The CDR3 DNA reads as TGCAGTGCTAGATCAGGTGCTGCTGAGCAGTTCTTC.

In its sample, this clonotype was seen a few times. The chain couples TRBV3-1 to TRBJ2-3; D is unclear. Looked up from germline, CDR1 is LGHDT and CDR2 is YNNKEL (reference sequence). The CDR3 has 12 amino acids. V was shortened by 8 bases and J by 6 bases, with 12 bases between the two germline ends. CDR3 loop: CASGILGDTQYF. CDR3 DNA sequence: TGTGCCAGCGGTATACTTGGCGATACGCAGTATTTT.

The CDR3 bases are TGTGCCAGCAGTTACTCGAAAAATTCACCCCTCCACTTT. Protein: CASSYSKNSPLHF. The chain recombines TRBV6-5 with TRBJ1-6; D is uncertain. Trimming left V 0 bases short and J 7 bases short, with 4 bases between. Looked up from germline, CDR1 is MNHEY and CDR2 is SVGAGI. This CDR3 contains 13 residues.

The chain uses TRBV10-3 and TRBJ1-2; D not resolved. Deletions cut 2 bases from V and 11 bases from J, with 18 bases between. This CDR3 is 14 amino acids long. CDR1 and CDR2 from the germline V gene are ENHRY and SYGVKD. The CDR3 reads CAISEPSYLGGYTF. The CDR3 bases are TGTGCCATCAGTGAGCCCTCCTATTTGGGCGGGTACACCTTC.

The chain couples TRBV5-1 to TRBJ2-3, with 7 bases lining up with TRBD1. This CDR3 region has 12 residues. V was clipped by 5 bases and J by 4 bases; unmatched bases: 1. Germline values: CDR1 SGHRS, CDR2 YFSETQ. The CDR3 DNA reads TGCGCCAGCAGGGGGACAGCAGATACGCAGTATTTT. Amino acids: CASRGTADTQYF.

The chain couples TRBV5-5 to TRBJ2-5; TRBD2 might be the D (6 bases). The CDR3 is made up of 16 amino acids. Per germline, CDR1 SGHKS and CDR2 YYEKEE (reference sequence). Trimming left V 4 bases short and J 1 base short, with 17 bases between. This CDR3 reads CASSLSRLVVQETQYF. The CDR3 DNA follows: TGTGCCAGCAGCCTGTCCCGACTAGTCGTCCAAGAGACCCAGTACTTC.

This clonotype has only a few counts. The chain uses TRBV6-1 and TRBJ2-7; 7 positions match TRBD2. V lost 7 bases, J lost 0 bases, and 3 bases stayed unmatched. This CDR3 region has 13 residues. Germline CDR1 and CDR2: MNHNS and SASEGT. The CDR3: CASNQRGSYEQYF. The CDR3 DNA is TGTGCCAGCAATCAGCGGGGCTCCTACGAGCAGTACTTC.

This clonotype was seen at least ten times. This chain connects TRBV10-3 to TRBJ2-5; TRBD1 aligns across 8 bases. The CDR3 is 14 amino acids. The V and J ends lost 6 bases and 6 bases, in that order; junction bases with no gene match: 9. The germline V gene encodes CDR1 ENHRY and CDR2 SYGVKD. The CDR3 loop reads CAISPWGTGQTQYF. The CDR3 region has the DNA TGTGCCATCAGCCCATGGGGGACAGGCCAGACCCAGTACTTC.

The sample holds a few counts of this clonotype. The V call is TRBV25-1, the J call TRBJ2-7; 7 nucleotides agree with TRBD2. The germline V gene has CDR1 MGHDK and CDR2 SYGVNS. This CDR3 comprises 15 residues. V trimming: 5 bases; J trimming: 3 bases; junction bases outside the gene matches: 10. CDR3 residues: CASSSRLAGGYEQYF. CDR3 in DNA: TGTGCCAGCAGTTCCCGACTAGCAGGCGGCTACGAGCAGTACTTC.

This clonotype was seen at least ten times. This rearrangement joins TRBV24-1 to TRBJ1-1; D call uncertain. The CDR3 sequence is 12 residues long. Per germline, CDR1 KGHDR and CDR2 SFDVKD. V was clipped by 4 bases and J by 1 base, with 3 bases between them. The CDR3 DNA reads as TGTGCCACCAGTGACCGGAACACTGAAGCTTTCTTT. This codes for CATSDRNTEAFF.

The chain employs TRBV9 and TRBJ1-1; unclear D gene. Germline V gene lookup returns CDR1 SGDLS and CDR2 YYNGEE. Trimming cost V 0 bases and J 7 bases, with 7 bases left between them. CDR3 length: 12 residues. Here the CDR3 reads CASSVVEGEAFF. The CDR3 bases are TGTGCCAGCAGCGTAGTCGAGGGTGAAGCTTTCTTT.

The chain couples TRBV7-2 to TRBJ2-2; D is unclear. CDR1 and CDR2 from the germline V gene are SGHTA and FQGNSA. V was shortened by 2 bases and J by 0 bases, with 10 bases between the two germline ends. The CDR3 loop spans 16 amino acids. The CDR3: CASSLHPSANTGELFF. DNA of the CDR3: TGTGCCAGCAGCTTACATCCGTCCGCGAACACCGGGGAGCTGTTTTTT.

The rearrangement joins TRBV12-3 or TRBV12-4 to TRBJ2-1; D is possibly TRBD1 or TRBD2 (5 bases each). V lost 5 bases, J lost 0 bases, and 14 bases lay in between. This CDR3 has 16 residues. Written as DNA, the CDR3 is TGTGCCAGCAGTCCCGCCTCAGGGAGCTCCTACAATGAGCAGTTCTTC. The encoded protein is CASSPASGSSYNEQFF.

Remarks on this clonotype: The conserved closing phenylalanine or tryptophan is absent in this CDR3, likely reflecting a read error. V is TRBV28 and J is TRBJ2-3; 13 bases line up with TRBD2. CDR3 length equals 17 residues. CDR1 and CDR2 from the germline V gene are MDHEN and SYDVKM. DNA of the CDR3: TGTGCCAGCAGTTTTCCACTAGCGGGAGGGCCCCAAGATACACAGTATTCT. Its translation: CASSFPLAGGPQDTQYS.

This clonotype was picked up a small number of times. The junction departs from the called germline gene at one end, perhaps through a read error. The chain combines TRBV7-7 with TRBJ2-1; tentative D call: TRBD2 (7 bases). Germline lookup yields CDR1 SSHAT and CDR2 FNYEAQ (reference sequence). There are 12 residues in the CDR3. CDR3 protein: CASSAGADVQFF. The CDR3 region has the DNA TGTGCTAGCAGCGCGGGGGCAGACGTGCAGTTCTTC.